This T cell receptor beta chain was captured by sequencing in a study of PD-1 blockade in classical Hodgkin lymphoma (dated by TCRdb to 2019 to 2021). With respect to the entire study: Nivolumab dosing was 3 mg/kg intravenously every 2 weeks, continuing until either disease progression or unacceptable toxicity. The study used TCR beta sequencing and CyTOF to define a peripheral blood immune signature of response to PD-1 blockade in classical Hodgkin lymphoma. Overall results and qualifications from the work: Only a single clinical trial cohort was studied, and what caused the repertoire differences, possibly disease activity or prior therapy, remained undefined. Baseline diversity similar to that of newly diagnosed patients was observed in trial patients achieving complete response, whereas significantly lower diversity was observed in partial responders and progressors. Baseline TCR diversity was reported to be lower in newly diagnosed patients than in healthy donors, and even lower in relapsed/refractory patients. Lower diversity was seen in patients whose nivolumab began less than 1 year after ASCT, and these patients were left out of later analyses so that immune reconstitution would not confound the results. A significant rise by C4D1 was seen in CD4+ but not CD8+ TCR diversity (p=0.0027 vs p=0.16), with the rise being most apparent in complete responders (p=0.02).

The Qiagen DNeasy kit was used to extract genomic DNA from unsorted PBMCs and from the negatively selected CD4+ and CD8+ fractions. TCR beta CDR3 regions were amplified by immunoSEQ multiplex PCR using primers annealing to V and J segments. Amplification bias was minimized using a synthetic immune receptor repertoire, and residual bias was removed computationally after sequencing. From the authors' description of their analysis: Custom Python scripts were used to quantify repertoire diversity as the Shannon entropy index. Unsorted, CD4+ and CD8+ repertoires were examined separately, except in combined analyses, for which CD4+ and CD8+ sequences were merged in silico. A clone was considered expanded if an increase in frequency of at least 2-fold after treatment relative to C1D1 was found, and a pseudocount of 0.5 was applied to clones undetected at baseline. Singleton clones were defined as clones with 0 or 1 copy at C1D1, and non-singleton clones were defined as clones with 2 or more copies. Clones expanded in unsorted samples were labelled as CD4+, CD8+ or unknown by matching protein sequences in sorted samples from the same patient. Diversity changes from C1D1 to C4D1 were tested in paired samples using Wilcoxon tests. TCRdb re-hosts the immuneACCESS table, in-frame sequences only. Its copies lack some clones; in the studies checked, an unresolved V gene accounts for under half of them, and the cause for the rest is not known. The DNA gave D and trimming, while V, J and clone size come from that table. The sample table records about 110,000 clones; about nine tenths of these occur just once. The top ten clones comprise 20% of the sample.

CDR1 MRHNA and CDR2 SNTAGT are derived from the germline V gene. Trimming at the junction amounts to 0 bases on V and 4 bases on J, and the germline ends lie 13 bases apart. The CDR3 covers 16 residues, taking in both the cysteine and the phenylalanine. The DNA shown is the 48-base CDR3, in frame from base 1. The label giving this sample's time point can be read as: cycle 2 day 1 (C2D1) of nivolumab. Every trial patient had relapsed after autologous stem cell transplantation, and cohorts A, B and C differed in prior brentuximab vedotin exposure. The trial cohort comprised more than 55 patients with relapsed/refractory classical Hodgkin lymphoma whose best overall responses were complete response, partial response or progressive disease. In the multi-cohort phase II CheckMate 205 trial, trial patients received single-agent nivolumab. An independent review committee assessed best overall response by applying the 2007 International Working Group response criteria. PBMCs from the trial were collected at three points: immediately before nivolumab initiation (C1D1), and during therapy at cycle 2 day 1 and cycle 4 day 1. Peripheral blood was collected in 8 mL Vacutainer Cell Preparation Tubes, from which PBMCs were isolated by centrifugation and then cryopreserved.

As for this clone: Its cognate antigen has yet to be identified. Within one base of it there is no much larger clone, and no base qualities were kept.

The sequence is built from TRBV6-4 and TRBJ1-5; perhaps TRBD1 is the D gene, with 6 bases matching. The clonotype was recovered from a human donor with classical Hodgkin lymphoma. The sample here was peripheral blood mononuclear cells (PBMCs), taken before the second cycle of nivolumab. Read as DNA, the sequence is TGTGCCAGCAGTGACTCTGTGCGGACAGATAATCAGCCCCAGCATTTT. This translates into CASSDSVRTDNQPQHF.